Shown below are 23 T cell receptor beta chains from a single sample sequenced in a study of monozygotic twins with inflammatory bowel disease. Following a re-call of the 5' RACE reads, TCRdb has one entry per CDR3 protein and lacks DNA. The table lists around 380,000 distinct CDR3 sequences. The sequencing sample was made of blood. All receptors derive from a human donor with ulcerative colitis or Crohn's disease, or a healthy co-twin of an affected twin (not recorded which).

The J gene is TRBJ2-7, the V gene TRBV15; the TCRdb call, TRBD1, lacks DNA for checking. Per germline, CDR1 LNHNV and CDR2 YYDKDF (reference sequence). This CDR3 spans 15 amino acids. The CDR3 is CATSRDRIIRGEQYF.

The CDR3 reads CASRPVEGNRVSEKLFF. The chain combines TRBV2 with TRBJ1-4; TCRdb indicates TRBD1, and absent DNA this call remains unverified. Germline V gene data show CDR1 as SNHLY and CDR2 as FYNNEI. The CDR3 contains 17 residues.

The rearrangement joins TRBV4-2 to TRBJ1-3; TCRdb selects TRBD1, and the lack of DNA leaves this call unchecked. Germline CDR1 reads LGHNA; CDR2 reads YNFKEQ. The CDR3 is 20 amino acids. The CDR3 here is CASSQEIFRDTSESGNTIYF.

The chain recombines TRBV7-2 with TRBJ2-3; TCRdb's assignment of TRBD1 cannot be checked, as there is no DNA. This CDR3 is 15 amino acids long. CDR1 is SGHTA, CDR2 FQGNSA, per germline. CDR3 sequence reads: CASSARGGYTDTQYF. Filled out from reference TRBV7-2 and TRBJ2-3, the complete variable domain reads GAGVSQSPSNKVTEKGKDVELRCDPISGHTALYWYRQSLGQGLEFLIYFQGNSAPDKSGLPSDRFSAERTGGSVSTLTIQRTQQEDSAVYLCASSARGGYTDTQYFGPGTRLTVL.

The chain joins TRBV24-1 to TRBJ2-1; TCRdb lists TRBD2, though no DNA is available to test this call. The germline V gene has CDR1 KGHDR and CDR2 SFDVKD. The CDR3 length is 17 residues. CDR3 region: CATSDTGLAGAYNEQFF.

The chain couples TRBV4-2 to TRBJ1-1. The germline V gene encodes CDR1 LGHNA and CDR2 YNFKEQ. The CDR3 covers 13 residues. This chain's CDR3 is CASSQRWNTEAFF.

The rearrangement joins TRBV18 to TRBJ1-5. CDR1 is KGHSH and CDR2 is LQKENI in the germline V gene. The CDR3 is 14 residues long. CDR3 sequence: CASSPAGGNQPQHF.

V and J are TRBV7-2 and TRBJ2-3; checking the TCRdb D call of TRBD1 is not possible without DNA. Germline V CDR1 and CDR2: SGHTA, FQGNSA. The CDR3 is 14 residues long. The CDR3 here is CASSNDRPADTQYF.

The chain employs TRBV20-1 and TRBJ2-7; TCRdb selects TRBD2, and the lack of DNA leaves this call unchecked. Germline assignment: CDR1 DFQATT and CDR2 SNEGSKA (reference sequence). The CDR3 length is 12 residues. CDR3 protein: CSAGGVHYEQYF.

This sequence joins TRBV3-1 and TRBJ1-1; TCRdb's D call of TRBD1 is untestable without DNA. Germline CDR1 LGHDT, CDR2 YNNKEL (reference sequence). This CDR3 comprises 15 residues. CDR3 sequence reads: CASSHYRQGNTEAFF.

The chain combines TRBV15 with TRBJ1-5; with no DNA, the TCRdb D assignment of TRBD1 cannot be verified. There are 15 residues in the CDR3. Germline lookup yields CDR1 LNHNV and CDR2 YYDKDF (reference sequence). CDR3 residues: CATSRARTVNQPQHF. The full variable domain, completed using reference TRBV15 and TRBJ1-5, is DAMVIQNPRYQVTQFGKPVTLSCSQTLNHNVMYWYQQKSSQAPKLLFHYYDKDFNNEADTPDNFQSRRPNTSFCFLDIRSPGLGDTAMYLCATSRARTVNQPQHFGDGTRLSIL.

The genes are TRBV18 and TRBJ2-5; the TRBD1 assignment by TCRdb is unverifiable without DNA. This CDR3 has 14 amino acids. Germline CDR1 is KGHSH and CDR2 is LQKENI. The CDR3 spells CASSLGQDKETQYF.

This rearrangement joins TRBV5-1 to TRBJ2-7; TCRdb picks TRBD1, but there is no DNA to check that call. The CDR3 extends over 15 amino acids. CDR1 and CDR2 from the germline V gene are SGHRS and YFSETQ. The CDR3 region is CASSYGGTGVYEQYF.

CDR3 in amino acids: CASSHGLRNTEAFF. V is TRBV3-1 and J is TRBJ1-1. This CDR3 has 14 amino acids. CDR1 and CDR2 (germline): LGHDT, YNNKEL (reference sequence).

This rearrangement joins TRBV7-9 to TRBJ2-3; TCRdb names TRBD2, which stays unverified in the absence of DNA. Looked up from germline, CDR1 is SEHNR and CDR2 is FQNEAQ (reference sequence). The CDR3 spans 15 residues. This chain's CDR3 is CASNGLAGGSDTQYF.

The chain combines TRBV7-9 with TRBJ2-7; TCRdb's D gene call, TRBD1, goes unchecked for lack of DNA. Germline V gene data show CDR1 as SEHNR and CDR2 as FQNEAQ (reference sequence). The CDR3 loop spans 14 amino acids. The CDR3 sequence is CASSPPRGPYEQYF.

The J gene is TRBJ1-6, the V gene TRBV6-5. Germline values: CDR1 MNHEY, CDR2 SVGAGI. The CDR3 contains 13 residues. This CDR3 is CASSFSSGSPLHF.

The CDR3 loop is CASSMGVGNSPLHF. The chain uses TRBV19 and TRBJ1-6; TCRdb calls TRBD1, which cannot be checked without DNA. Germline CDR1 is LNHDA and CDR2 is SQIVND (reference sequence). There are 14 residues in the CDR3. The full variable domain, in which reference TRBV19 and TRBJ1-6 provide the parts outside the CDR3, is DGGITQSPKYLFRKEGQNVTLSCEQNLNHDAMYWYRQDPGQGLRLIYYSQIVNDFQKGDIAEGYSVSREKKESFPLTVTSAQKNPTAFYLCASSMGVGNSPLHFGNGTRLTVT.

This chain joins TRBV7-9 and TRBJ1-1. This CDR3 is built from 14 residues. Looked up from germline, CDR1 is SEHNR and CDR2 is FQNEAQ (reference sequence). The CDR3 is CASSLAGLNTEAFF.

This sequence joins TRBV18 and TRBJ1-6; TCRdb selects TRBD1, and the lack of DNA leaves this call unchecked. The CDR3 has 16 amino acids. Germline loops: CDR1 KGHSH, CDR2 LQKENI. The chain's CDR3 is CASSPPIRADNSPLHF.

The chain has TRBV11-2 and TRBJ2-2; the TCRdb call, TRBD1, lacks DNA for checking. There are 16 residues in the CDR3. Germline V CDR1 and CDR2: SGHAT, FQNNGV. The CDR3 is CASSLYSGLNTGELFF.

The rearrangement joins TRBV20-1 to TRBJ2-5; the TCRdb call, TRBD1, lacks DNA for checking. CDR3 length: 12 amino acids. Per germline, CDR1 DFQATT and CDR2 SNEGSKA (reference sequence). The chain's CDR3 is CSARAPDLAQYF.

The rearrangement links TRBV11-2 to TRBJ2-7. This CDR3 has 12 residues. The germline V gene has CDR1 SGHAT and CDR2 FQNNGV. CDR3 sequence reads: CASSLLGTEQYF.